Included here is one TCR beta chain sequence, with context. Its specific antigen is unknown. Base qualities are not provided; no much larger clone lies one nucleotide away. This specimen includes other DNA sequences encoding the same CDR3. For the CD8 naive samples, CD45RO-negative cells were positively selected for CCR7, yielding a CD45RA+CCR7+ population from which TemRA cells were excluded. The donors were healthy, HIV-negative adults who had no recently reported acute infections or vaccinations. Every donor was a Caucasian adult residing in Nashville, Tennessee, USA. Blood was collected by leukapheresis, and PBMCs were isolated by Ficoll-Histopaque density gradient centrifugation and then cryopreserved in liquid nitrogen vapor phase. Analytical flow cytometry was used to check the purity and quantity of each magnetically sorted T cell population. Genomic DNA was isolated from every sorted fraction and measured by UV absorbance on a Nanodrop 2000c.

The data are from a study of shared clonotypes between healthy human individuals (dated by TCRdb to the early 2020s). As for the study more broadly: The cohort comprised a couple of women and a few men aged 18 to 49 years. Per donor, three plates each were used for CD4 naive and CD4 memory, two for CD8 naive, and one for CD8 memory. To estimate repertoire size and how much clonotype sharing occurs between individuals, the study deeply sequenced the blood TCR repertoires of five healthy adults. To increase sequencing depth and limit assay-specific biases, TCR repertoire library preparation and sequencing were carried out by different laboratories using diverse techniques. Between about 0.8 and 8.9 billion PBMCs per donor were obtained by leukapheresis. Study-level results and caveats: The small number of donors limited the genetic and exposure-history diversity represented. Pairwise subsampling indicated that sequencing depth was expected to affect the degree of clonotype sharing among donors. Rarefaction of sorted-subset datasets indicated incomplete sequencing despite the large sequencing depth. Compared with non-shared clonotypes, the clonotypes found in all four sorted-subset donors had higher generation probabilities. Sampling was restricted to blood, and TCR repertoires in tissue are likely to differ from TCR repertoires in blood. Naive subsets generally had larger estimated clonotype richness than memory subsets did. Sharing across several donors was observed for approximately 5% of naive CD4, less than 4% of naive CD8, 2% to 2.5% of memory CD4, and around 0.42% of memory CD8 clonotypes.

Germline trimming: 5 bases from V, 0 bases from J; junction bases outside gene matches: 3. The CDR3 measures 14 amino acids from cysteine to phenylalanine. The read is trimmed to its CDR3 DNA, 42 bases read in frame from base 1. The germline V gene specifies MDHEN as CDR1 and SYDVKM as CDR2. Using the deep immunoSEQ assay, TCR CDR3 regions were amplified from genomic DNA by multiplex PCR. For each cell subset, the extracted genomic DNA was distributed evenly across all wells of several immunoSEQ 96-well plates, and each plate served as one replicate. Each replicate PCR for sorted subsets received roughly 0.2 ug genomic DNA, equal to about 30,000 T cell genomes. Purified libraries were measured with a Qubit 3.0 fluorometer, size-checked on a Bioanalyzer 2100, and measured again with the KAPA Library Quantification kit. Each immunoSEQ 96-well plate was sequenced on its own single-read 150-cycle Illumina NextSeq 550 flow cell. The authors' analysis ran thus. Because the immunoSEQ output held only junctional sequences and lacked quality scores, the filtering could not match the filtering applied to full-length reads. To assign V/J genes and CDR3, sequences were annotated using PyIR, a Python wrapper for IgBLAST v1.9, with IMGT germline references. Any read was removed if the V/J assignment was weak (E-value above 1e-6), the CDR3 was missing, or the read contained stop codons, out-of-frame junctions, or ambiguous translated residues. V3J clonotypes were defined by identical inferred V gene, J gene, and CDR3 amino acid sequence. To compute the percentage overlap between repertoires, the number of shared unique clonotypes was divided by the size of the smaller repertoire. Repertoire richness was assessed with RTK rarefaction, the Chao1 estimator, and Recon v2.1 estimates of unobserved clonotypes. Generation probabilities for all TCRbeta clonotypes obtained by the gDNA method from a few donors were computed using OLGA. TCRdb's version of the immuneACCESS table is confined to in-frame rearrangements and falls short of the full clone set. An unresolved V gene accounts for under half of the shortfall where checked; the remainder is of unknown origin. Clone size and the V and J calls come from that table; the DNA yielded D and trimming. This sample has some 2.1 million clones in its table, and about 95% of those were observed once. About 1.1% of the sample lies in the top ten.

The chain is assembled from TRBV28 and TRBJ2-7; 8 middle bases align to TRBD1. Specimen: naive CD8+ T cells sorted from blood. What this sample's cell subset or site label stands for: CD45RA+CCR7+. The receptor comes from a man between 18 and 29 years old in good health. The CDR3 loop reads CASSGTGSSYEQYF. In nucleotide form, the sequence is TGTGCCAGCAGTGGGACAGGTAGCTCCTACGAGCAGTACTTC.